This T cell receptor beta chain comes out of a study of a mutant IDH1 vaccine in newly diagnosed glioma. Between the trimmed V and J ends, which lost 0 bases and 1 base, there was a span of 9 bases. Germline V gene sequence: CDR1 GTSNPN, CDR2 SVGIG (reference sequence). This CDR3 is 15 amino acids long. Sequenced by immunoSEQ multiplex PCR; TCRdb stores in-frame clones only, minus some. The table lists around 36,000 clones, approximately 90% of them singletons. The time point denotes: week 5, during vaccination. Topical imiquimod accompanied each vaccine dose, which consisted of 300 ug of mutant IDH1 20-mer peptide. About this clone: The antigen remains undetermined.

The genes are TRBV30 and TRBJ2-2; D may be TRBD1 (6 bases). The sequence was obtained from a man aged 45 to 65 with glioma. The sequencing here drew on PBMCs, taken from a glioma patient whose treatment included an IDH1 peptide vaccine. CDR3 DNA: TGTGCCTGGAGTGTGGGGGCCTTGAACACCGGGGAGCTGTTTTTT. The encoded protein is CAWSVGALNTGELFF.